The source of this T cell receptor beta chain is a study of CD8+CD57+ T cells in acquired aplastic anemia. Study-wide background: Across the sorted CD4+ and CD8+ cells, DNA amounts averaged roughly 3 ug.

Study-wide points: Around 29 shared CD8+ CDR3s appeared highly expressed within patients' immunodominant clones. In CD8+ cells, Simpson's diversity showed no significant difference between patients and controls.

Genomic DNA templated the TCR beta VDJ and CDR3 profiling. TCRdb reprocessed the reads via MiXCR and lists one record per CDR3 protein. The sample has 210,000 or so distinct CDR3 sequences, 40% to 60% seen once. This clonotype was observed many times. The antigen remains undetermined. Previously, flow cytometry had revealed CD8+CD57+ cell expansion in the patients chosen for sequencing. The CDR3 is 17 residues long. Germline V lookup: CDR1 SEHNR, CDR2 FQNEAQ (reference sequence). V gave up 5 bases and J gave up 5 bases; unmatched junction bases: 12. What was sequenced was sorted CD4+, CD8+, or CD8+CD57+ T cells (not recorded which) from PBMCs. This clonotype was sampled from a human donor with aplastic anemia. The rearrangement joins TRBV7-9 to TRBJ2-1, with TRBD2 matching over 10 bases. CDR3 nucleotides: TGTGCCAGCAGCCTCCTCCTCACTAGCGGGGCCAACAATGAGCAGTTCTTC. Translating gives CASSLLLTSGANNEQFF.